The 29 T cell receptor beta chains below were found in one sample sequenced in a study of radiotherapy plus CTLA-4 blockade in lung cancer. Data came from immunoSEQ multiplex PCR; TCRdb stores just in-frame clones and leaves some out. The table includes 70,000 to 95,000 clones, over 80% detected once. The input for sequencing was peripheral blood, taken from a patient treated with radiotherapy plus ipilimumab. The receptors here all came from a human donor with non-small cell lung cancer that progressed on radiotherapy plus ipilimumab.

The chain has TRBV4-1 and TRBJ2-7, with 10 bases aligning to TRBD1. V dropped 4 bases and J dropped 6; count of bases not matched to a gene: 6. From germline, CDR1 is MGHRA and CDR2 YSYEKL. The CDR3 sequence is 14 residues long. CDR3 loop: CASSRGQGLSEQYF. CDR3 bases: TGCGCCAGCAGCCGGGGACAGGGGCTAAGCGAGCAGTACTTC.

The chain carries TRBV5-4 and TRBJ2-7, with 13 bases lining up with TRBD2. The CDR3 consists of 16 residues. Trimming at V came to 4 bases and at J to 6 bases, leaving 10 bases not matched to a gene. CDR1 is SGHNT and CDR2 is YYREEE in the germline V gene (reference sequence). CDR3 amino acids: CASSAPLAGGRSEQYF. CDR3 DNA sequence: TGTGCCAGCAGCGCCCCACTAGCGGGAGGGAGGAGCGAGCAGTACTTC.

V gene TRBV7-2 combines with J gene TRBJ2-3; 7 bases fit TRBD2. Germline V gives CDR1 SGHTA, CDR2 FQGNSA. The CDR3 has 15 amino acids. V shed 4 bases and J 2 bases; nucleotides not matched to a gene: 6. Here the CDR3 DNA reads TGTGCCAGCAGCTCTGGACTAGGTCACACAGATACGCAGTATTTT. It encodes CASSSGLGHTDTQYF.

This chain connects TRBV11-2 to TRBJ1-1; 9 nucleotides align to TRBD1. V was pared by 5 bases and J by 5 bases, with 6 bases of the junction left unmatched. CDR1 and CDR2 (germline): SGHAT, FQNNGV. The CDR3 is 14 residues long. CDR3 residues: CASSTQGARTEAFF. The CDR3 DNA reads TGTGCCAGCAGCACACAGGGGGCGAGAACTGAAGCTTTCTTT.

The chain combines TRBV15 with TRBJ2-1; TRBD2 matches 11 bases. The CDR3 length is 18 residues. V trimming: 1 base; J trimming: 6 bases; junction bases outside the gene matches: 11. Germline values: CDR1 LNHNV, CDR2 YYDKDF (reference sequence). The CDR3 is CATSRGYSGSGRANEQFF. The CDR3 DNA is TGTGCCACCAGCAGAGGGTATAGTGGTAGCGGGAGGGCCAATGAGCAGTTCTTC.

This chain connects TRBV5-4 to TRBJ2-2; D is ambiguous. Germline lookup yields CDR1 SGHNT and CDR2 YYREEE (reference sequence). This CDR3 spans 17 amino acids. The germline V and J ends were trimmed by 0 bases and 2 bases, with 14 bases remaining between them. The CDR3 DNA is TGTGCCAGCAGCTTGGCCAGTGGCGGAGCTAACACCGGGGAGCTGTTTTTT. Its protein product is CASSLASGGANTGELFF.

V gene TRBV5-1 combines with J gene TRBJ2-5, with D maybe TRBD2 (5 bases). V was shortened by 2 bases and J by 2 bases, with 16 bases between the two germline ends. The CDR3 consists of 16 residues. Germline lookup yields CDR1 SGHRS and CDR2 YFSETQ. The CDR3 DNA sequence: TGCGCCAGCAGCTTAGGAGGCGGATCCAATCAAGAGACCCAGTACTTC. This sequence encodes CASSLGGGSNQETQYF.

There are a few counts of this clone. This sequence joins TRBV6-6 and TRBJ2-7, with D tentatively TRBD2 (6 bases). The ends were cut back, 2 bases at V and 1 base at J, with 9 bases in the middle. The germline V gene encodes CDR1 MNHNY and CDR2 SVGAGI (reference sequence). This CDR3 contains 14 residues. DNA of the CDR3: TGTGCCAGCAGTTACCCCGGGACTTCCTACGAGCAGTACTTC. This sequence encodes CASSYPGTSYEQYF.

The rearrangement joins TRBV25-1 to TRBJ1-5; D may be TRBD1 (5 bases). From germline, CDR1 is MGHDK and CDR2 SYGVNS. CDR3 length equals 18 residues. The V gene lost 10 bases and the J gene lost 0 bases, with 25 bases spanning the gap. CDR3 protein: CANLGGGNARYSNQPQHF. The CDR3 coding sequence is TGTGCCAACTTGGGGGGGGGAAACGCGAGATATAGCAATCAGCCCCAGCATTTT.

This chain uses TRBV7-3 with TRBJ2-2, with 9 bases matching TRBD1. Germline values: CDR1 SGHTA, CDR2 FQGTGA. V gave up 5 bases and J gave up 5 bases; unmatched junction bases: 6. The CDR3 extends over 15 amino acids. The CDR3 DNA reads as TGTGCCAGCAGCGCCACAGGGGGCTCAACCGGGGAGCTGTTTTTT. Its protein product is CASSATGGSTGELFF.

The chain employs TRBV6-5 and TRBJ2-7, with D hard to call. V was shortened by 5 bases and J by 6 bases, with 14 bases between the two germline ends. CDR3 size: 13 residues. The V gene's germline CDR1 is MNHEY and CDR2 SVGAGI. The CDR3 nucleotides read TGTGCCAGCAGTCCCGGTGGGCACAGCGAGCAGTACTTC. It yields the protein CASSPGGHSEQYF.

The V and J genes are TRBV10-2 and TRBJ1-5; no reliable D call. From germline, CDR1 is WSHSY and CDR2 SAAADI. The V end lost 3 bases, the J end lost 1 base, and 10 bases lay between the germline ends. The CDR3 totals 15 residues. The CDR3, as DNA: TGCGCCAGCAGTGAATTAGGCAGGAGCAATCAGCCCCAGCATTTT. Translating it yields CASSELGRSNQPQHF.

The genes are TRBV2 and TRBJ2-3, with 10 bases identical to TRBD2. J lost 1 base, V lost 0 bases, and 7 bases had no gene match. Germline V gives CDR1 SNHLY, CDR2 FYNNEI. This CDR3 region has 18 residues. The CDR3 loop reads CASSEATDLAGGTDTQYF. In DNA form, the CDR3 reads TGTGCCAGCAGTGAAGCGACGGATCTAGCGGGGGGCACAGATACGCAGTATTTT.

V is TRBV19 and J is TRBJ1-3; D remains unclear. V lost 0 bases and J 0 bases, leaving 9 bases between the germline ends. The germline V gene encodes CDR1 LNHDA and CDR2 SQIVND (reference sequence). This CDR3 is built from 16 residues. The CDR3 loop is CASSIDATSSGNTIYF. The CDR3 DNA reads TGTGCCAGTAGTATAGATGCCACCAGCTCTGGAAACACCATATATTTT. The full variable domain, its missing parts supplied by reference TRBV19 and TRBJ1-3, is DGGITQSPKYLFRKEGQNVTLSCEQNLNHDAMYWYRQDPGQGLRLIYYSQIVNDFQKGDIAEGYSVSREKKESFPLTVTSAQKNPTAFYLCASSIDATSSGNTIYFGEGSWLTVV.

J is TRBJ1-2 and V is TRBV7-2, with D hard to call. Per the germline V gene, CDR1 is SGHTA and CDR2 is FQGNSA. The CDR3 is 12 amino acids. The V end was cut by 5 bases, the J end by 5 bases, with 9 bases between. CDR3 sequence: CASSGPEYGYTF. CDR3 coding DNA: TGTGCCAGCAGCGGTCCGGAGTATGGCTACACCTTC.

The CDR3 protein is CASRTEGGWAFF. CDR3 in DNA: TGTGCCAGCAGAACCGAGGGGGGATGGGCTTTCTTT. The chain is built from TRBV2 and TRBJ1-1; tentative D call: TRBD1 (6 bases). CDR1 and CDR2 from the germline V gene are SNHLY and FYNNEI. Trimming left V 6 bases short and J 11 bases short, with 16 bases between. This CDR3 spans 12 amino acids.

The CDR3 protein is CASSGDRGVSWETQYF. DNA for the CDR3: TGTGCCAGCAGTGGGGACAGGGGGGTGTCGTGGGAGACCCAGTACTTC. The V and J genes are TRBV2 and TRBJ2-5; 11 nucleotides agree with TRBD1. The CDR3 spans 16 residues. Per the germline V gene, CDR1 is SNHLY and CDR2 is FYNNEI. The V and J ends lost 4 bases and 5 bases, in that order; junction bases with no gene match: 9. The full variable domain, rest sourced from reference TRBV2 and TRBJ2-5, is EPEVTQTPSHQVTQMGQEVILRCVPISNHLYFYWYRQILGQKVEFLVSFYNNEISEKSEIFDDQFSVERPDGSNFTLKIRSTKLEDSAMYFCASSGDRGVSWETQYFGPGTRLLVL.

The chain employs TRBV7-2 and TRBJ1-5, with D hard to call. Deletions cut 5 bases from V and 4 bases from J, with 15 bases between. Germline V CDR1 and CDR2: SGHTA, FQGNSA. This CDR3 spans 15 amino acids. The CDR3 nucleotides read TGTGCCAGCAGCCTGGACGGGTTACGGAATCAGCCCCAGCATTTT. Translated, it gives CASSLDGLRNQPQHF.

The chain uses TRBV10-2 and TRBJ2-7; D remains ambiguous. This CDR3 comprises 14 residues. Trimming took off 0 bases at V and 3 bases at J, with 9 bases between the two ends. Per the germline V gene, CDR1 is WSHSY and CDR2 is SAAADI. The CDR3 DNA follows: TGCGCCAGCAGTGAGTCAAACTACTACTACGAGCAGTACTTC. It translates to CASSESNYYYEQYF.

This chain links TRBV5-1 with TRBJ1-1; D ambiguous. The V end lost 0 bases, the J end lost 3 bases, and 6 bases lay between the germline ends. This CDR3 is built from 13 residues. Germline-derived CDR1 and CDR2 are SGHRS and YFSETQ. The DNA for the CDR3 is TGCGCCAGCAGCTTGGAACTGTACACTGAAGCTTTCTTT. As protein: CASSLELYTEAFF. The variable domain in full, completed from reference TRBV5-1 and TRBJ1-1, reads KAGVTQTPRYLIKTRGQQVTLSCSPISGHRSVSWYQQTPGQGLQFLFEYFSETQRNKGNFPGRFSGRQFSNSRSEMNVSTLELGDSALYLCASSLELYTEAFFGQGTRLTVV.

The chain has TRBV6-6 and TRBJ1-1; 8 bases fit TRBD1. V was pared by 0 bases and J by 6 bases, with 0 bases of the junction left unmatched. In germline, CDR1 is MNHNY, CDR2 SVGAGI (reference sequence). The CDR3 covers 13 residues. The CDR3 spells CASSYSTGAEAFF. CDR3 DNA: TGTGCCAGCAGTTACTCGACAGGGGCTGAAGCTTTCTTT.

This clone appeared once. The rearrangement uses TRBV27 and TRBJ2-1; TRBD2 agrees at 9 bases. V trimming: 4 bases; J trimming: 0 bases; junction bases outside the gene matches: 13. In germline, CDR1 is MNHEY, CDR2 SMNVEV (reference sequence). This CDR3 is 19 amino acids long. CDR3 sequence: CASSSRGLAEGGSYNEQFF. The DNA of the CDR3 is TGTGCCAGCAGTTCACGGGGACTAGCCGAGGGGGGCTCCTACAATGAGCAGTTCTTC.

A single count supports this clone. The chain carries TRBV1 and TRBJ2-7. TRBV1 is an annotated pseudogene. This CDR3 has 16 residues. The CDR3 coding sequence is TGCACCAGCAGCCGCACGTTGGGGGGCGGCACCTACGAGCAGTACTTC. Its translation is CTSSRTLGGGTYEQYF.

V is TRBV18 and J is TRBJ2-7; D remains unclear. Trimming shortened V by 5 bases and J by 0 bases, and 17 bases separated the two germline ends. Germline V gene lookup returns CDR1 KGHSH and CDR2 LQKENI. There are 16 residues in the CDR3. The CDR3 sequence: CASSTMGPQSSYEQYF. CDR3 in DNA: TGTGCCAGCTCAACCATGGGTCCCCAGAGCTCCTACGAGCAGTACTTC.

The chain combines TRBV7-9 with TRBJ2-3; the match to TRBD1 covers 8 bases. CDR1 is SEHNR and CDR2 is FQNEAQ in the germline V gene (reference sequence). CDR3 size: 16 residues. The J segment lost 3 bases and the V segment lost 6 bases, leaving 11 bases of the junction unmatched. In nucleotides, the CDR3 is TGTGCCAGCAGGACAGACAGGGGACGGTTGACAGATACGCAGTATTTT. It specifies CASRTDRGRLTDTQYF.

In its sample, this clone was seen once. The CDR3 nucleotides are TGTGCCAGCGGGCCCAATGAGCAGTTCTTC. It encodes CASGPNEQFF. V gene TRBV2 combines with J gene TRBJ2-1, with no clear D. The CDR3 spans 10 residues. V lost 8 bases and J lost 6, with 5 bases in between. Germline values: CDR1 SNHLY, CDR2 FYNNEI.

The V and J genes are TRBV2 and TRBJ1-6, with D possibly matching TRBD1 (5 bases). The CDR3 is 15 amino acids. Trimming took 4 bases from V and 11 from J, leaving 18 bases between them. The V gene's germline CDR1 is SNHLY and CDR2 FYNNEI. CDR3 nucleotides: TGTGCCAGCAGTGTAGACAGTGGGGGGGTCACACCCCTCCACTTT. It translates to CASSVDSGGVTPLHF.

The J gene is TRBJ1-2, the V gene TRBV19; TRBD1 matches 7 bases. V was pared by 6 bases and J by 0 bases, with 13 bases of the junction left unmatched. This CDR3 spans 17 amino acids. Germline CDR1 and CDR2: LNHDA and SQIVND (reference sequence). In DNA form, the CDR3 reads TGTGCCAGTAGCATCAGGGGGGGTATCGGGGCTAACTATGGCTACACCTTC. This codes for CASSIRGGIGANYGYTF.

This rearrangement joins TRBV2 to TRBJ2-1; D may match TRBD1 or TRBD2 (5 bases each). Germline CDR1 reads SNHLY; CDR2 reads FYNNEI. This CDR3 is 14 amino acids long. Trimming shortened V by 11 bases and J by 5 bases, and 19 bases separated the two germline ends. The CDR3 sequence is CAVLGLEGNNEQFF. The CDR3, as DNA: TGTGCCGTTCTGGGGCTAGAGGGGAACAATGAGCAGTTCTTC. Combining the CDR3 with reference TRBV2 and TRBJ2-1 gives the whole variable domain EPEVTQTPSHQVTQMGQEVILRCVPISNHLYFYWYRQILGQKVEFLVSFYNNEISEKSEIFDDQFSVERPDGSNFTLKIRSTKLEDSAMYFCAVLGLEGNNEQFFGPGTRLTVL.